Listed here is a single T cell receptor (beta chain). The sample originates from a study of control samples from healthy donors and cancer patients. The CDR3 runs to 14 residues. V shed 5 bases and J 5 bases; nucleotides not matched to a gene: 8. In germline, CDR1 is MNHEY, CDR2 SMNVEV (reference sequence). The assay was immunoSEQ multiplex PCR, and TCRdb's table has in-frame clones only and misses some. The sample gives around 230,000 clones, 85% to 95% of which show up once; approximately 1.6% is in the top ten. The sample was blood. The TCR comes from a man in his fifties in good health. The chain carries TRBV27 and TRBJ1-2; 7 bases are a match to TRBD1. The CDR3 protein is CASSTDRAHYGYTF. CDR3 nucleotide sequence: TGTGCCAGCAGTACCGACAGGGCCCATTATGGCTACACCTTC.